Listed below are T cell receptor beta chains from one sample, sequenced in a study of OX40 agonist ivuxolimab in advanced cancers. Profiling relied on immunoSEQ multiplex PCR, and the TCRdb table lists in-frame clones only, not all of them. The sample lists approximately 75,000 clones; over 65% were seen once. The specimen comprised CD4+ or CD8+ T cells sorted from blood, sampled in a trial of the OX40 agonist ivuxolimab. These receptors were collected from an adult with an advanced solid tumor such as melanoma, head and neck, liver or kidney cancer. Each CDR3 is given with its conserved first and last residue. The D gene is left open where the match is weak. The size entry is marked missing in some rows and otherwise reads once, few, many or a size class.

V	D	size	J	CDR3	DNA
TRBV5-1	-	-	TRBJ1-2	CASSLVAGYEYGYTF	TGCGCCAGCAGCTTGGTAGCGGGTTATGAATATGGCTACACCTTC
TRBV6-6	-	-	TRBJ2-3	CASSDRGHTDTQYF	TGTGCCAGCAGTGATCGAGGGCACACAGATACGCAGTATTTT
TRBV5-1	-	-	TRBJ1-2	CASSLEWATHGYTF	TGCGCCAGCAGCTTGGAATGGGCGACGCATGGCTACACCTTC
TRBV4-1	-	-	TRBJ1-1	CASSRLKAPMNTEAFF	TGCGCCAGCAGCCGATTGAAAGCTCCGATGAACACTGAAGCTTTCTTT
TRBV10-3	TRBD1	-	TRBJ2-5	CAISENRGETQYF	TGTGCCATCAGTGAGAACAGGGGTGAGACCCAGTACTTC
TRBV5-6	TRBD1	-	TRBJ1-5	CASSPRDSINQPQHF	TGTGCCAGCAGCCCCCGGGACAGTATCAATCAGCCCCAGCATTTT
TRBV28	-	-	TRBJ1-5	CASDGSNQPQHF	TGTGCCAGCGACGGTAGCAATCAGCCCCAGCATTTT
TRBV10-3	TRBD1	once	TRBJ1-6	CAISPRTGLESPLHF	TGTGCCATCAGTCCCAGGACAGGGTTGGAATCACCCCTCCACTTT
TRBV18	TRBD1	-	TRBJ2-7	CASSVGQGVYEQYF	TGTGCCAGCTCAGTGGGACAGGGAGTCTACGAGCAGTACTTC
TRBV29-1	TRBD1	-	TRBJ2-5	CSVGTGMGETQYF	TGCAGCGTCGGGACAGGGATGGGCGAGACCCAGTACTTC
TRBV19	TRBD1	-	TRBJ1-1	CASSPSWGQGAVFGEAFF	TGTGCCAGTAGTCCGAGCTGGGGACAGGGGGCGGTTTTCGGTGAAGCTTTCTTT
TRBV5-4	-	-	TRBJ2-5	CASSLGAGSRETQYF	TGTGCCAGCAGCTTGGGGGCGGGATCCAGGGAGACCCAGTACTTC
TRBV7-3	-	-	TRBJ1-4	CASIPNEKLFF	TGTGCCAGCATCCCGAATGAAAAACTGTTTTTT
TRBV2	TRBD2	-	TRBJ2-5	CASSEIPGGETQYF	TGTGCCAGCAGTGAAATTCCGGGGGGAGAGACCCAGTACTTC
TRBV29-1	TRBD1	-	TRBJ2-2	CSVAGTARWELFF	TGCAGCGTTGCCGGGACAGCTAGGTGGGAGCTGTTTTTT
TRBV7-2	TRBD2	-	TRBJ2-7	CASSKGTSANYEQYF	TGTGCCAGCAGCAAAGGGACTAGCGCTAACTACGAGCAGTACTTC
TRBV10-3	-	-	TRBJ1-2	CAISEGTGEGSGYTF	TGTGCCATCAGTGAGGGGACTGGGGAGGGTAGCGGCTACACCTTC
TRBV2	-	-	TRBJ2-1	CASSERGAYNEQFF	TGTGCCAGCAGTGAGCGGGGTGCCTACAATGAGCAGTTCTTC
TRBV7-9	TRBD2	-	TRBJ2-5	CASGTSGSLEETQYF	TGTGCCAGCGGCACTAGCGGGAGTTTGGAAGAGACCCAGTACTTC
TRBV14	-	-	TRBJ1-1	CASSWDLNTEAFF	TGTGCCAGCAGCTGGGACTTAAACACTGAAGCTTTCTTT
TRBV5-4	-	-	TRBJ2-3	CASKLSTSTDTQYF	TGTGCCAGCAAACTTTCTACTAGCACAGATACGCAGTATTTT
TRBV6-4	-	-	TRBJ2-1	CASSDGGGRIRNEQFF	TGTGCCAGCAGTGACGGTGGAGGGAGAATTAGGAATGAGCAGTTCTTC
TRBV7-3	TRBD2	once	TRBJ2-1	CASSLTGGRAVNEQFF	TGTGCCAGCAGCTTAACTGGCGGGAGGGCCGTCAATGAGCAGTTCTTC
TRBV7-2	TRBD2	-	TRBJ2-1	CASSPNLAGGINEQFF	TGTGCCAGCAGCCCTAACCTAGCGGGAGGTATCAATGAGCAGTTCTTC
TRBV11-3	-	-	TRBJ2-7	CASSPGDRSQAPPRYEQYF	TGTGCCAGCAGCCCCGGGGATAGGTCACAGGCGCCACCCCGATACGAGCAGTACTTC
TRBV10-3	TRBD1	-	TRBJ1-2	CAIRDRGHNYGYTF	TGTGCCATCAGGGACAGGGGACATAACTATGGCTACACCTTC
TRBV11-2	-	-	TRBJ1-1	CASSPNSGNTEAFF	TGTGCCAGCAGCCCAAACTCAGGGAACACTGAAGCTTTCTTT
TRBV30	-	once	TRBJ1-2	CAWSVRSGTDTF	TGTGCCTGGAGTGTAAGGTCAGGGACGGACACCTTC
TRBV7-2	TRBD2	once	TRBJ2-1	CASSSNLASGGADEQFF	TGTGCCAGCAGCTCCAACCTGGCTAGCGGGGGAGCCGATGAGCAGTTCTTC
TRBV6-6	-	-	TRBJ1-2	CASSVFQGSGYTF	TGTGCCAGCAGTGTTTTCCAGGGATCTGGCTACACCTTC
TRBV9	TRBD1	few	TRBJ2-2	CASSSRDRGPGELFF	TGTGCCAGCAGCAGCCGGGACAGGGGCCCCGGGGAGCTGTTTTTT
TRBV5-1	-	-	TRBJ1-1	CASSFDRSTEAFF	TGCGCCAGCAGCTTTGACAGATCCACTGAAGCTTTCTTT
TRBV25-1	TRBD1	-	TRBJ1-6	CASSLRDSNSPLHF	TGTGCCAGCAGCCTCCGGGACAGTAATTCACCCCTCCACTTT
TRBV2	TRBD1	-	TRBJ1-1	CAGTTGALNTEAFF	TGTGCCGGGACGACAGGGGCCCTGAACACTGAAGCTTTCTTT
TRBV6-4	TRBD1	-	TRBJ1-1	CASSDDRGKPYLNTEAFF	TGTGCCAGCAGTGACGACAGGGGAAAACCTTACTTGAACACTGAAGCTTTCTTT